This T cell receptor (beta chain) was identified in a study of cytomegalovirus exposure and HLA in healthy donors. Findings and caveats of the study: Among the most significant clusters, several appeared linked to common viral pathogens in a later analysis.

The PCR ran on 60 Vbeta and 13 Jbeta primers. The method was immunoSEQ multiplex PCR; TCRdb's version includes in-frame clones alone and lacks a portion of them. The sample includes about 200,000 clones, 86% of them seen just once. Per germline, CDR1 SGHTA and CDR2 FQGNSA. The V gene end was trimmed by 5 bases and the J gene end by 4 bases; junction bases not matched to a gene: 11. This CDR3 comprises 16 residues. To note about this clone: Its antigen remains unknown.

This clonotype originated in a woman aged 25 to 39 in good health and CMV-seronegative. J is TRBJ1-2 and V is TRBV7-2; TRBD1 matches at 9 bases. The sample comprised PBMCs. The DNA for the CDR3 is TGTGCCAGCAGCCCTCGCGGGACAGGGACCTTCTATGGCTACACCTTC. Protein product: CASSPRGTGTFYGYTF.